This TCR beta chain was identified during a study of graft-versus-host responses after intestinal transplantation. Looking at the study overall: In this cohort, recipients had multivisceral, liver-intestinal, or isolated intestinal transplants. The study gave all recipients anti-thymocyte globulin induction, then tacrolimus and steroids for approximately three years. Whole-study findings and limits: Graft-donor T cell macrochimerism coincided with high graft-versus-host to host-versus-graft clonal ratios in allografts. Recipient bone marrow held GvH clones, some seen earlier in ileum or blood.

Profiled with immunoSEQ multiplex PCR; TCRdb holds only in-frame clones, not every one. In the table there are about 130,000 clones, around 90% of which are singletons. In the case of this clone: Its specificity is unknown.

The CDR3 is 15 amino acids. Germline CDR1 MGHRA, CDR2 YSYEKL. V shed 6 bases and J 6 bases; nucleotides not matched to a gene: 12. This sequence originates from a human donor who received an intestinal transplant. This sequence joins TRBV4-1 and TRBJ2-7; 9 bases agree with TRBD1. The sequenced sample was unstimulated CD4+ T cells sorted from spleen or lymph node cells, obtained before intestinal transplant. The CDR3 DNA follows: TGCGCCAGCAGTCAAATTCGGGACAGGGTTTCCGAGCAGTACTTC. Translation gives CASSQIRDRVSEQYF.